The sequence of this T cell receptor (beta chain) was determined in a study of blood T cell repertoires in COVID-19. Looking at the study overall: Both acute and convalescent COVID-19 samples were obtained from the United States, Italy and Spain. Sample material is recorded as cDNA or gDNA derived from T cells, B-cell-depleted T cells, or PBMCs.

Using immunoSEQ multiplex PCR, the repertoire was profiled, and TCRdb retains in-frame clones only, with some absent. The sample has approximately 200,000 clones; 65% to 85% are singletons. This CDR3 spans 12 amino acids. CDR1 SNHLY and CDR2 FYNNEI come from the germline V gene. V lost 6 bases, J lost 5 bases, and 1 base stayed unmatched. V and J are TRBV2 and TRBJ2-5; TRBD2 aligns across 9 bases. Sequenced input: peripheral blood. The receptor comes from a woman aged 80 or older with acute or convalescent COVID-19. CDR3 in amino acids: CASRREGETQYF. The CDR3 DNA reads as TGTGCCAGCAGGCGGGAGGGGGAGACCCAGTACTTC.